Shown below are 2 T cell receptor beta chains from a single sample sequenced in a study of cytomegalovirus exposure and HLA in healthy donors. The PCR ran on 60 Vbeta and 13 Jbeta primers. Assay: immunoSEQ multiplex PCR; the TCRdb copy retains only in-frame clones and omits some. The table lists 150,000 to 200,000 clones, about 74% of them singletons. The sample was PBMCs. These receptors were collected from a male donor in good health and CMV-seronegative.

This chain connects TRBV27 to TRBJ1-5, with 7 bases fitting TRBD1. CDR3 length equals 15 residues. From germline, CDR1 is MNHEY and CDR2 SMNVEV (reference sequence). The J segment lost 2 bases and the V segment lost 5 bases, leaving 6 bases of the junction unmatched. Here the CDR3 reads CASSPRGHGNQPQHF. The CDR3 DNA sequence: TGTGCCAGCAGTCCTAGGGGGCATGGCAATCAGCCCCAGCATTTT.

The chain uses TRBV30 and TRBJ1-2; no definite D call. Germline CDR1 GTSNPN, CDR2 SVGIG (reference sequence). The CDR3 contains 11 residues. V was shortened by 0 bases and J by 7 bases, with 6 bases between the two germline ends. The CDR3 DNA sequence: TGTGCCTGGAGTGTATACTCTGGCTACACCTTC. Encoded protein: CAWSVYSGYTF.